The sequence of this T cell receptor (beta chain) was determined in a study of blood T cells in healthy people across ages. This clonotype was seen a handful of times. Its antigen is not identified. General observations from the study: It was the long-lived donors that had more naive CD4+ cells and higher diversity than aged donors.

CDR1 and CDR2 from the germline V gene are SGHDT and YYEEEE. The V and J ends lost 5 bases and 0 bases respectively, with 12 bases between them. CDR3 size: 16 residues. It was with a sample-barcoded 5' primer and a J-beta primer mix that a second PCR of roughly 7 to 12 cycles was run. Each cDNA was tagged by a template-switch adaptor containing 12 random nucleotides. Each CDR3 protein gets one entry after TCRdb re-called the 5' RACE reads with MiXCR. This table has about 1.8 million distinct CDR3 sequences, roughly 50% appearing once. The rearrangement links TRBV5-6 to TRBJ2-6; no firm D call. The sequenced sample was blood. The source is a woman aged 40 to 49 in good health. CDR3: CASSPHSLSGANVLTF. The DNA of the CDR3 is TGTGCCAGCAGTCCCCACAGCCTCTCTGGGGCCAACGTCCTGACTTTC.